This T cell receptor beta chain is drawn from a study of T cell clones after liver transplantation. Assay: immunoSEQ multiplex PCR; the TCRdb copy retains only in-frame clones and omits some. The table lists about 75,000 clones, 80% to 90% of them singletons. Worth noting for this clone: The target antigen is unknown.

Overall study results and limits: Rather than being deleted, graft donor-reactive T cells may have moved into the graft.

V dropped 4 bases and J dropped 2; count of bases not matched to a gene: 1. There are 14 residues in the CDR3. From germline, CDR1 is SGHVS and CDR2 FQNEAQ. This chain uses TRBV7-8 with TRBJ1-3; 8 bases line up with TRBD1. This sample comprised CD4+ T cells from blood, obtained 48 to 50 months after liver transplant. This clonotype originated in a human patient who received a liver transplant. Some T cells may have come from the graft donor. CDR3 sequence reads: CASSWTGTGNTIYF. DNA of the CDR3: TGTGCCAGCAGCTGGACAGGGACTGGAAACACCATATATTTT. Looking up the rest from reference TRBV7-8 and TRBJ1-3 gives the full variable domain: GAGVSQSPRYKVAKRGQDVALRCDPISGHVSLFWYQQALGQGPEFLTYFQNEAQLDKSGLPSDRFFAERPEGSVSTLKIQRTQQEDSAVYLCASSWTGTGNTIYFGEGSWLTVV.